This T cell receptor (beta chain) was identified in a study (dated by TCRdb to the mid-2010s). To prepare the library, RT-PCR was applied. TCRdb shows the sequencer as Illumina MiSeq. The public reads were run again by TCRdb, first through fastp at Q25 and then through MiXCR, and only productive beta chains were kept. Every entry covers one CDR3 protein and lists the most common genes and DNA from its rows. This sample holds fewer than 800,000 distinct CDR3 sequences; over 12% were observed only once. The ten biggest clones cover 3.6% of the sample. With respect to this clonotype: The target of this receptor is not known. Nothing much larger sits one base from this clone, and base qualities are not available.

The sequence was obtained from a female donor in good health, serving as a healthy control. The specimen sequenced was memory CD4+ T cells from blood.

At the DNA level, the sequence is TGCAGTGCTAGAAAGCAAGACGATTCACCCCTCCACTTT. The resulting protein is CSARKQDDSPLHF. This receptor chain uses TRBV20-1 and TRBJ1-6; the D gene is not confidently resolved. The V and J ends are trimmed by 2 bases and 8 bases, leaving 10 bases between them. Spanning cysteine to phenylalanine, the CDR3 consists of 13 amino acids. The only DNA kept is the CDR3, 39 bases in frame from the first base. Reading the germline V gene (reference sequence) gives CDR1 DFQATT and CDR2 SNEGSKA.